This entry is about one TCR beta chain. Its cognate antigen is unknown. In the original processing: It was from CDR3 differences across clinicopathological groups that a distant-metastasis classifier for papillary thyroid cancer was built. TCRdb re-clonotyped the PCR reads via MiXCR. The V and J calls and clone size come from TCRdb's table, not from the authors' own analysis. The repertoire consists of 50,000 to 65,000 clones, with roughly 18% occurring once and the leading ten covering about 2.7%. This entry comes from a study of metastatic and nonmetastatic thyroid tumors. The overall study: From malignant and benign thyroid patients, repertoires in blood and in tumor or nodule tissue were compared.

Every patient underwent thyroid surgery untreated. Whole-study results and caveats: For both blood and tumor, malignant thyroid tumors reportedly showed significantly higher TCR beta diversity than benign nodules did.

The sequence was collected from a female donor with papillary thyroid cancer or a benign thyroid nodule (not recorded which). Some clones in this sample may be carry-over from other donors' samples. Sequenced: blood.

The CDR3 DNA reads as TGTGCCAGCAGCTCAAGCTGGGCTAACTATGGCTACACCTTC. This gives the protein CASSSSWANYGYTF. The rearrangement joins TRBV11-1 to TRBJ1-2; D is undetermined. The germline V gene encodes CDR1 SGHAT and CDR2 FQDESV (reference sequence). Trimming removed 4 bases at V and 0 bases at J, with 9 bases between. CDR3 length: 14 amino acids.